The subject of this entry is one T cell receptor (beta chain). This CDR3 comprises 17 residues. Deletions cut 8 bases from V and 0 bases from J, with 20 bases between. Germline values: CDR1 MDHEN, CDR2 SYDVKM. The table came from immunoSEQ multiplex PCR; TCRdb's copy has only in-frame clones and leaves some out. The data contain tens of thousands of clones, 70% to 90% of them seen just once; the ten biggest clones take up 4% to 5%. Receiving focal radiation plus CTLA-4 blockade with ipilimumab were patients who had chemo-refractory metastatic non-small-cell lung cancer. The record originates from a study of radiotherapy plus CTLA-4 blockade in lung cancer.

This material consisted of peripheral blood, taken from a patient treated with radiotherapy plus ipilimumab. This TCR came from a human donor with non-small cell lung cancer whose response to radiotherapy plus ipilimumab could not be evaluated. This chain joins TRBV28 and TRBJ1-3; weak D call: TRBD1 (6 bases). CDR3 nucleotide sequence: TGTGCCAGCCGCCCGGGAGGGGGGATACCCTCTGGAAACACCATATATTTT. Its protein is CASRPGGGIPSGNTIYF.